This T cell receptor beta chain was identified in a study of T cells in Graves' hyperthyroidism and ophthalmopathy. The study's findings and limits: In simple terms, a model built on 13 V-J features told ophthalmopathy apart from stable hyperthyroidism.

The CDR3 runs 15 residues. Germline trimming cut 10 bases from V and 1 base from J; bases unmatched to any gene: 12. Germline V lookup: CDR1 MDHEN, CDR2 SYDVKM. This clonotype was recorded many times. Its antigen is not identified. What was amplified from RNA transcripts were TCR beta CDR3 regions. The HTBI primer set served for first-round RT-PCR of the TCR CDR3. TCRdb ran MiXCR on the multiplex PCR reads and lists one entry per CDR3 protein. The repertoire holds 300,000 to 450,000 distinct CDR3 sequences, with roughly 14% as singletons. Uncontrolled infection, other autoimmune disease, pregnancy or lactation barred patients from enrollment.

The clonotype was recovered from a woman in her 30s with Graves' ophthalmopathy. J is TRBJ1-2 and V is TRBV28; 7 nucleotides align to TRBD1. Specimen: blood. CDR3 coding DNA: TGTGCCACCGAGGTAGGGACAGCACTTAACTATGGCTACACCTTC. Translated: CATEVGTALNYGYTF.